The entry below describes one T cell receptor beta chain. The data were produced by immunoSEQ multiplex PCR, yet TCRdb's version contains in-frame clones alone and is incomplete. This table holds some 130,000 clones, roughly 84% found once. This sample stems from a study of blood T cell repertoires in COVID-19. Germline loops: CDR1 SGHRS, CDR2 YFSETQ. V gave up 0 bases and J gave up 6 bases, with 6 bases separating them. CDR3 length: 13 residues. The chain recombines TRBV5-1 with TRBJ2-2; D remains unclear. The sequence was collected from an elderly woman with acute or convalescent COVID-19. Sequencing was performed on peripheral blood. The CDR3 bases are TGCGCCAGCAGCTTGGGCCGGGCCGGGGAGCTGTTTTTT. Residues: CASSLGRAGELFF.